Listed here are 23 T cell receptor beta chains from one sample, sequenced in a study of blood T cell repertoires in COVID-19. The data were produced by immunoSEQ multiplex PCR, yet TCRdb's version contains in-frame clones alone and is incomplete. The sample lists about 190,000 clones, roughly 83% seen once, with roughly 3.2% in the top ten. Specimen: PBMCs or T cells enriched from blood (not recorded which). The receptors were gathered from a woman in her thirties who had recovered from COVID-19.

The genes are TRBV10-3 and TRBJ1-2, with D perhaps TRBD1 (6 bases). V was pared by 11 bases and J by 1 base, with 17 bases between. The CDR3 loop spans 14 amino acids. CDR1 is ENHRY and CDR2 is SYGVKD in the germline V gene. The CDR3 DNA is TGTGCCGCCCGAGGGGGAGATCTTAACTATGGCTACACCTTC. As protein: CAARGGDLNYGYTF.

The CDR3 DNA follows: TGTGCCAGCAGTGAGTTCTTTTCTGGGGCCAACGTCCTGACTTTC. The encoded protein is CASSEFFSGANVLTF. The chain recombines TRBV6-1 with TRBJ2-6; D not resolved. The V end lost 3 bases, the J end lost 1 base, and 7 bases lay between the germline ends. Germline values: CDR1 MNHNS, CDR2 SASEGT. CDR3 length: 15 amino acids.

This chain connects TRBV5-6 to TRBJ2-7; 8 bases are a match to TRBD1. J lost 5 bases, V lost 2 bases, and 6 bases had no gene match. Germline lookup yields CDR1 SGHDT and CDR2 YYEEEE. CDR3 length: 14 amino acids. The CDR3 coding sequence is TGTGCCAGCAGCTTTCCCGACAGGGGCCACGAGCAGTACTTC. Translated: CASSFPDRGHEQYF.

This clone was seen a single time. CDR3 sequence (DNA): TGTGCCAGCAGCCCTCTCGCGGGGGGTTTGAACACTGAAGCTTTCTTT. It specifies CASSPLAGGLNTEAFF. The rearrangement links TRBV6-2 or TRBV6-3 to TRBJ1-1; tentatively, D is TRBD1 (5 bases). The length of the CDR3 is 16 residues. The germline CDR1 and CDR2 sequences are MNHEY and SVGEGT. V was trimmed by 6 bases and J by 0 bases, leaving 17 bases between them.

The V gene is TRBV28, the J gene TRBJ2-4; TRBD2 might be the D (7 bases). Germline CDR1 reads MDHEN; CDR2 reads SYDVKM. CDR3 length equals 18 residues. Trimming took off 6 bases at V and 5 bases at J, with 26 bases between the two ends. CDR3 bases: TGTGCCAGCAGCCCCCCAGGAGGCTGGGGGGGCACCCAAAACATTCAGTACTTC. Its protein is CASSPPGGWGGTQNIQYF.

The chain links TRBV27 to TRBJ1-3, with D perhaps TRBD1 (6 bases). Trimming took 5 bases from V and 0 from J, leaving 14 bases between them. This CDR3 has 16 residues. Germline lookup yields CDR1 MNHEY and CDR2 SMNVEV (reference sequence). For the CDR3, the DNA is TGTGCCAGCAGTCCCAGGTGGGGGCCCTCTGGAAACACCATATATTTT. Its translation is CASSPRWGPSGNTIYF.

This clone has just one count. The rearrangement links TRBV4-1 to TRBJ2-4, with 10 bases matching TRBD2. J gave up 7 bases and V 0 bases, and 9 bases lay outside the gene matches. The germline CDR1 and CDR2 sequences are MGHRA and YSYEKL. This CDR3 region has 17 residues. The CDR3 here is CASSQDMSGGAWNIQYF. CDR3 coding DNA: TGCGCCAGCAGCCAAGATATGAGCGGGGGGGCGTGGAACATTCAGTACTTC.

The V call is TRBV6-2 or TRBV6-3, the J call TRBJ1-1; D possibly corresponds to TRBD1 (5 bases). The CDR3 length is 17 residues. V lost 0 bases to trimming and J lost 2 bases, with 16 bases between them. CDR1 and CDR2 (germline): MNHEY, SVGEGT. CDR3 nucleotides: TGTGCCAGCAGTTACTCGAAGCGTGGGCAGGGAAACACTGAAGCTTTCTTT. Translating gives CASSYSKRGQGNTEAFF.

The chain employs TRBV3-1 (or the pseudogene TRBV3-2) and TRBJ1-1, with TRBD1 matching 9 bases. The germline CDR1 and CDR2 sequences are LGHDT and YNNKEL (reference sequence). The CDR3 has 12 amino acids. V lost 2 bases and J lost 10; bases outside the gene matches: 2. The CDR3 DNA reads TGTGCCAGCAGCCAACAGGACAGGGGAGCTTTCTTT. Its translation: CASSQQDRGAFF.

The CDR3 DNA reads as TGTGCCAGCCGGGTTGGGAATGAGCAGTTCTTC. Encoded protein: CASRVGNEQFF. This rearrangement joins TRBV6-5 to TRBJ2-1; D is unclear. The CDR3 consists of 11 residues. Germline V gene sequence: CDR1 MNHEY, CDR2 SVGAGI. V was cut by 8 bases and J by 7 bases, with 9 bases left in between.

The chain couples TRBV27 to TRBJ1-5, with unresolved D. The V end lost 3 bases, the J end lost 3 bases, and 6 bases lay between the germline ends. The CDR3 has 13 residues. The germline V gene encodes CDR1 MNHEY and CDR2 SMNVEV (reference sequence). The CDR3 DNA is TGTGCCAGCAGTTTGCAGTACAATCAGCCCCAGCATTTT. As protein: CASSLQYNQPQHF.

J is TRBJ1-2 and V is TRBV6-5; unclear D gene. Germline V gives CDR1 MNHEY, CDR2 SVGAGI. The CDR3 is 11 residues long. V lost 6 bases, J lost 4 bases, and 6 bases lay in between. As DNA, the CDR3 is TGTGCCAGCAGATCAGGCTATGGCTACACCTTC. This translates into CASRSGYGYTF.

The chain employs TRBV9 and TRBJ1-6; no definite D call. Trimming left V 4 bases short and J 4 bases short, with 15 bases between. Germline V CDR1 and CDR2: SGDLS, YYNGEE. The CDR3 has 16 amino acids. In nucleotides, the CDR3 is TGTGCCAGCAGCCTCCGGGATACACAATATAATTCACCCCTCCACTTT. It codes for CASSLRDTQYNSPLHF.

The CDR3 DNA reads TGTGCCAGCTCACCTTCCGGGACAGGGAGGGAGCAGTACGTC. This encodes CASSPSGTGREQYV. The rearrangement uses TRBV18 and TRBJ2-7; TRBD1 matches at 9 bases. The CDR3 runs to 14 residues. Germline CDR1 reads KGHSH; CDR2 reads LQKENI. The V segment lost 3 bases and the J segment 7 bases; nucleotides outside the gene matches: 7.

As regards this clone: Relative to the germline gene, one junction end is altered; a read error may explain this. The chain joins TRBV7-2 to TRBJ2-5; 8 bases agree with TRBD2. Germline CDR1 SGHTA, CDR2 FQGNSA. The CDR3 spans 14 residues. The CDR3 loop is CASSLAGHQETQYF. The CDR3 DNA is TGTGCCAGCAGCCTAGCGGGCCACCAAGAGACCCAGTACTTC.

This clone was observed a handful of times. The CDR3 coding sequence is TGTGCCAGCACCGCCCCGGGACAGAAAATCTCTGGGGCCAACGTCCTGACTTTC. Its protein product is CASTAPGQKISGANVLTF. The chain joins TRBV28 to TRBJ2-6, with 7 bases fitting TRBD1. CDR1 MDHEN and CDR2 SYDVKM come from the germline V gene. The CDR3 totals 18 residues. Losses at the gene ends were 7 bases for V and 0 bases for J; bases not matched to a gene: 12.

This clone was observed a few times. The chain is built from TRBV5-1 and TRBJ1-6, with a weak D call TRBD1 (6 bases). The CDR3 spans 13 residues. Germline V gene sequence: CDR1 SGHRS, CDR2 YFSETQ. Trimming took 3 bases from V and 10 from J, leaving 11 bases between them. CDR3 residues: CASSYSTGSPLHF. The CDR3 region has the DNA TGCGCCAGCAGCTATTCCACAGGGTCACCCCTCCACTTT.

CDR3: CASSIQDYGYTF. DNA of the CDR3: TGTGCCAGTAGTATACAGGACTATGGCTACACCTTC. The chain employs TRBV19 and TRBJ1-2; D uncertain. This CDR3 is built from 12 residues. Germline CDR1 and CDR2: LNHDA and SQIVND (reference sequence). Trimming removed 2 bases at V and 3 bases at J, with 4 bases between. Together with reference TRBV19 and TRBJ1-2, the CDR3 gives the full variable domain: DGGITQSPKYLFRKEGQNVTLSCEQNLNHDAMYWYRQDPGQGLRLIYYSQIVNDFQKGDIAEGYSVSREKKESFPLTVTSAQKNPTAFYLCASSIQDYGYTFGSGTRLTVV.

The chain couples TRBV28 to TRBJ2-7; 12 nucleotides line up with TRBD1. This CDR3 comprises 17 residues. V lost 6 bases and J lost 7; bases outside the gene matches: 16. From germline, CDR1 is MDHEN and CDR2 SYDVKM. The CDR3 protein is CASSKRGPGTGGREQYF. In nucleotides, the CDR3 is TGTGCCAGCAGCAAGAGGGGACCCGGGACAGGGGGCAGGGAGCAGTACTTC.

V is TRBV3-1 (or the pseudogene TRBV3-2) and J is TRBJ2-2; weak D call: TRBD2 (6 bases). CDR3 length: 16 amino acids. Germline loops: CDR1 LGHDT, CDR2 YNNKEL (reference sequence). Trimming removed 4 bases from V and 5 bases from J, with 17 bases in between. CDR3 in DNA: TGTGCCAGCAGCCCTTACGGGGGAATTGGGACCGGGGAGCTGTTTTTT. It is translated as CASSPYGGIGTGELFF.

The chain couples TRBV2 to TRBJ1-4, with TRBD1 matching over 7 bases. Per the germline V gene, CDR1 is SNHLY and CDR2 is FYNNEI. The V segment lost 3 bases and the J segment 7 bases; nucleotides outside the gene matches: 8. This CDR3 is 15 amino acids long. CDR3 nucleotide sequence: TGTGCCAGCAGTGATGGGACAGTCCTAGGTGAAAAACTGTTTTTT. Protein: CASSDGTVLGEKLFF.

This sequence joins TRBV2 and TRBJ1-4, with a weak D call TRBD1 (6 bases). The CDR3 contains 15 residues. Trimming removed 6 bases at V and 7 bases at J, with 18 bases between. Germline V gene data show CDR1 as SNHLY and CDR2 as FYNNEI. CDR3 sequence reads: CASRPSGGGSEKLFF. In DNA, the CDR3 is TGTGCCAGCAGACCCTCGGGAGGGGGGAGTGAAAAACTGTTTTTT.

The V call is TRBV11-2, the J call TRBJ2-7, with TRBD1 matching 7 bases. There are 15 residues in the CDR3. The germline CDR1 and CDR2 sequences are SGHAT and FQNNGV. The ends lost 4 bases at V and 3 bases at J; junction bases unmatched: 9. The CDR3 reads CASSSAEQGLYEQYV. Written as DNA, the CDR3 is TGTGCCAGCAGCTCGGCGGAACAGGGGCTCTACGAGCAGTACGTC.